These 30 T cell receptor beta chains were all obtained from the same sample, sequenced in a study of neoadjuvant nivolumab and ipilimumab in lung cancer. The table came from immunoSEQ multiplex PCR; TCRdb's copy has only in-frame clones and leaves some out. The repertoire holds 25,000 to 30,000 clones, with roughly 76% as singletons. This sample comprised tumor tissue, obtained after neoadjuvant nivolumab, alone or with ipilimumab, at or shortly before surgery. The receptors stem from an adult with non-small cell lung cancer.

This CDR3 is CASSESWPTLGYGYTF. The CDR3 DNA is TGTGCCAGCAGTGAAAGCTGGCCAACTTTGGGCTATGGCTACACCTTC. J is TRBJ1-2 and V is TRBV6-1; D not certain. V lost 2 bases and J 4 bases, leaving 17 bases between the germline ends. The CDR3 has 16 residues. Germline assignment: CDR1 MNHNS and CDR2 SASEGT.

The chain is built from TRBV7-9 and TRBJ1-1; D gene uncertain. CDR1 SEHNR and CDR2 FQNEAQ come from the germline V gene (reference sequence). The V end lost 5 bases, the J end lost 3 bases, and 7 bases lay between the germline ends. The CDR3 length is 12 residues. The CDR3 loop reads CASSQVYTEAFF. CDR3 nucleotides: TGTGCCAGCAGCCAGGTCTACACTGAAGCTTTCTTT.

The chain's CDR3 is CASSTRGGAYNSPLHF. DNA for the CDR3: TGTGCCAGCAGTACCCGAGGAGGGGCCTATAATTCACCCCTCCACTTT. The V gene is TRBV6-6, the J gene TRBJ1-6, with a tentative D call TRBD1 (5 bases). Trimming cost V 5 bases and J 2 bases, with 13 bases left between them. Germline loops: CDR1 MNHNY, CDR2 SVGAGI (reference sequence). The length of the CDR3 is 16 residues.

A single count supports this clone. This sequence joins TRBV2 and TRBJ2-3; D call uncertain. Germline V gives CDR1 SNHLY, CDR2 FYNNEI. Trimming cost V 5 bases and J 6 bases, with 9 bases left between them. The CDR3 loop spans 12 amino acids. The DNA of the CDR3 is TGTGCCAGCAGTTCGAACGGGGATACGCAGTATTTT. As protein: CASSSNGDTQYF.

This clone was observed a single time. The genes are TRBV19 and TRBJ2-1, with D possibly TRBD2 on 5 matching bases. The germline V gene has CDR1 LNHDA and CDR2 SQIVND (reference sequence). The germline V and J ends were trimmed by 7 bases and 2 bases, with 12 bases remaining between them. The CDR3 contains 14 residues. CDR3 protein: CASTPSGPYNEQFF. In DNA, the CDR3 is TGTGCCAGTACACCGAGCGGACCCTACAATGAGCAGTTCTTC.

The rearrangement uses TRBV7-2 and TRBJ2-7, with TRBD1 matching 8 bases. V trimming: 1 base; J trimming: 6 bases; junction bases outside the gene matches: 11. Germline V gene sequence: CDR1 SGHTA, CDR2 FQGNSA. The CDR3 sequence is 16 residues long. CDR3 bases: TGTGCCAGCAGCTTAGAGGCCACAGGGGGTACGGCCGAGCAGTACTTC. This gives the protein CASSLEATGGTAEQYF.

V is TRBV5-1 and J is TRBJ1-2; tentatively, D is TRBD1 (5 bases). V lost 4 bases and J 7 bases, leaving 14 bases between the germline ends. The CDR3 sequence is 13 residues long. CDR1 and CDR2 from the germline V gene are SGHRS and YFSETQ. The CDR3 DNA reads TGCGCCAGCAGCCTAACAGCTGGGGCTGGCTACACCTTC. It specifies CASSLTAGAGYTF.

V usage is TRBV27 and J usage is TRBJ2-3; D may be TRBD1 or TRBD2 (5 bases each). Looked up from germline, CDR1 is MNHEY and CDR2 is SMNVEV (reference sequence). Trimming pared 8 bases from V and 10 bases from J, leaving 16 bases between. The CDR3 extends over 12 amino acids. As DNA, the CDR3 is TGTGCCAGCCGTATATGGGGCGGGCCGCAGTATTTT. Its protein product is CASRIWGGPQYF.

The genes are TRBV6-6 and TRBJ2-3; D is unclear. Germline V gene sequence: CDR1 MNHNY, CDR2 SVGAGI (reference sequence). The CDR3 has 12 amino acids. Trimming pared 6 bases from V and 4 bases from J, leaving 8 bases between. This CDR3 is CASSLRADTQYF. For the CDR3, the DNA is TGTGCCAGCAGCCTCCGGGCAGATACGCAGTATTTT.

The chain links TRBV27 to TRBJ2-3, with D possibly TRBD1 on 6 matching bases. The CDR3 covers 15 residues. Trimming left V 5 bases short and J 1 base short, with 13 bases between. From germline, CDR1 is MNHEY and CDR2 SMNVEV (reference sequence). CDR3 sequence: CASSLTGYGTDTQYF. CDR3 DNA: TGTGCCAGCAGTCTAACAGGGTACGGCACAGATACGCAGTATTTT.

This chain uses TRBV5-1 with TRBJ2-5, with 8 bases that match TRBD2. The CDR3 has 15 amino acids. With 0 bases clipped from V and 4 bases from J, the junction kept 5 bases outside the gene matches. In germline, CDR1 is SGHRS, CDR2 YFSETQ. CDR3 residues: CASSLGRGGLETQYF. Here the CDR3 DNA reads TGCGCCAGCAGCTTGGGACGGGGGGGGCTAGAGACCCAGTACTTC.

The chain couples TRBV7-6 to TRBJ2-3; maybe TRBD2 (6 bases). The CDR3 consists of 17 residues. Germline loops: CDR1 SGHVS, CDR2 FNYEAQ. Between the trimmed V and J ends, which lost 5 bases and 2 bases, there was a span of 20 bases. The chain's CDR3 is CASSQTATREFTDTQYF. The CDR3 coding sequence is TGTGCCAGCAGCCAGACGGCGACTAGGGAGTTCACAGATACGCAGTATTTT.

CDR3 residues: CASSPPGWLGTEAFF. In DNA, the CDR3 is TGTGCCAGTAGTCCGCCTGGGTGGCTCGGCACTGAAGCTTTCTTT. This chain connects TRBV19 to TRBJ1-1; D is uncertain. Trimming took 5 bases from V and 4 from J, leaving 17 bases between them. The CDR3 sequence is 15 residues long. From germline, CDR1 is LNHDA and CDR2 SQIVND (reference sequence). Full variable domain (rest looked up from reference TRBV19 and TRBJ1-1): DGGITQSPKYLFRKEGQNVTLSCEQNLNHDAMYWYRQDPGQGLRLIYYSQIVNDFQKGDIAEGYSVSREKKESFPLTVTSAQKNPTAFYLCASSPPGWLGTEAFFGQGTRLTVV.

This sequence joins TRBV18 and TRBJ2-1; 7 bases map to TRBD1. The CDR3 loop spans 15 amino acids. Trimming cost V 3 bases and J 1 base; bases outside gene matches: 3. The germline gives CDR1 KGHSH, CDR2 LQKENI. CDR3 amino acids: CASSPGTVSYNEQFF. The DNA of the CDR3 is TGTGCCAGCTCACCCGGGACAGTTTCCTACAATGAGCAGTTCTTC.

The chain is built from TRBV6-1 and TRBJ1-5; 7 bases fit TRBD1. J was trimmed by 5 bases and V by 3 bases; bases with no gene match: 1. This CDR3 is built from 13 residues. Germline loops: CDR1 MNHNS, CDR2 SASEGT. CDR3 in DNA: TGTGCCAGCAGTGAGCAGGGGGATCAGCCCCAGCATTTT. Its translation: CASSEQGDQPQHF.

The table lists this clone with a few counts. V and J are TRBV7-2 and TRBJ1-5; 7 nucleotides line up with TRBD1. CDR1 and CDR2 from the germline V gene are SGHTA and FQGNSA. V was clipped by 3 bases and J by 5 bases; unmatched bases: 7. CDR3 length equals 15 residues. This chain's CDR3 is CASSFTGDGYQPQHF. CDR3 nucleotides: TGTGCCAGCAGCTTTACAGGGGATGGATATCAGCCCCAGCATTTT.

This clone appeared a single time. The genes are TRBV6-6 and TRBJ2-4; D is possibly TRBD2 (5 bases). V lost 8 bases, J lost 8 bases, and 16 bases lay in between. Germline V gene lookup returns CDR1 MNHNY and CDR2 SVGAGI (reference sequence). The CDR3 sequence is 13 residues long. The CDR3 bases are TGTGCCAGCGGGAGAATCTCTGGGGACATTCAGTACTTC. Encoded protein: CASGRISGDIQYF.

The rearrangement uses TRBV20-1 and TRBJ1-4; D is uncertain. Trimming took 3 bases from V and 6 from J, leaving 5 bases between them. The CDR3 covers 11 residues. Germline lookup yields CDR1 DFQATT and CDR2 SNEGSKA (reference sequence). CDR3 sequence reads: CSARSDEKLFF. CDR3 bases: TGCAGTGCTAGGTCTGATGAAAAACTGTTTTTT.

This clone was detected only once. V is TRBV11-1 and J is TRBJ2-5; TRBD2 agrees at 8 bases. V shed 5 bases and J 4 bases; nucleotides not matched to a gene: 6. Germline CDR1 SGHAT, CDR2 FQDESV (reference sequence). This CDR3 is built from 14 residues. The chain's CDR3 is CASSVGGAGETQYF. CDR3 sequence (DNA): TGTGCCAGCAGCGTCGGGGGGGCCGGAGAGACCCAGTACTTC. The full variable domain, its missing parts supplied by reference TRBV11-1 and TRBJ2-5, is EAEVAQSPRYKITEKSQAVAFWCDPISGHATLYWYRQILGQGPELLVQFQDESVVDDSQLPKDRFSAERLKGVDSTLKIQPAELGDSAMYLCASSVGGAGETQYFGPGTRLLVL.

The sample holds one count of this clone. The chain combines TRBV5-1 with TRBJ2-2; a possible D gene is TRBD1 (7 bases). V was pared by 0 bases and J by 6 bases, with 9 bases between. The CDR3 covers 14 residues. The germline gives CDR1 SGHRS, CDR2 YFSETQ. The CDR3: CASSLAGGPGELFF. The CDR3 coding sequence is TGCGCCAGCAGCTTGGCAGGGGGGCCCGGGGAGCTGTTTTTT.

This clone showed up just a few times. This rearrangement joins TRBV4-2 to TRBJ1-2; 8 bases align to TRBD1. V lost 0 bases, J lost 8 bases, and 14 bases stayed unmatched. The CDR3 sequence is 17 residues long. CDR1 and CDR2 (germline): LGHNA, YNFKEQ. In DNA, the CDR3 is TGTGCCAGCAGCCAAGAACCGACAGGGGCGGTTTCGGGCGGCTACACCTTC. Translated, it gives CASSQEPTGAVSGGYTF.

The rearrangement uses TRBV14 and TRBJ2-4; 9 bases are a match to TRBD1. V trimming: 3 bases; J trimming: 0 bases; junction bases outside the gene matches: 3. CDR3 size: 16 residues. Germline V gives CDR1 SGHDN, CDR2 FVKESK. CDR3 DNA: TGTGCCAGCAGCCACGGGACAGGGCGAGCCAAAAACATTCAGTACTTC. This sequence encodes CASSHGTGRAKNIQYF.

This clone was seen once. The rearrangement links TRBV19 to TRBJ1-5; 9 bases are a match to TRBD1. CDR1 is LNHDA and CDR2 is SQIVND in the germline V gene (reference sequence). The V segment lost 7 bases and the J segment 7 bases; nucleotides outside the gene matches: 5. The CDR3 contains 13 residues. CDR3 sequence: CASNRGLEQPQHF. As DNA, the CDR3 is TGTGCCAGTAACAGGGGGCTCGAGCAGCCCCAGCATTTT.

V usage is TRBV5-4 and J usage is TRBJ1-6; maybe TRBD1 (5 bases). Between the trimmed V and J ends, which lost 6 bases and 9 bases, there was a span of 13 bases. CDR3 length: 13 amino acids. Germline V lookup: CDR1 SGHNT, CDR2 YYREEE (reference sequence). CDR3 protein: CASMGGPRSPLHF. CDR3 nucleotides: TGTGCCAGCATGGGGGGTCCCCGTTCACCCCTCCACTTT.

The chain recombines TRBV18 with TRBJ1-2; perhaps TRBD1 as D (5 bases). Trimming shortened V by 3 bases and J by 6 bases, and 11 bases separated the two germline ends. CDR3 length: 13 amino acids. Germline CDR1 is KGHSH and CDR2 is LQKENI. CDR3 loop: CASSPGTRDGYTF. CDR3 coding DNA: TGTGCCAGCTCACCTGGGACCAGAGATGGCTACACCTTC.

This chain uses TRBV7-2 with TRBJ1-3, with D unclear. Looked up from germline, CDR1 is SGHTA and CDR2 is FQGNSA. Trimming took 1 base from V and 0 from J, leaving 4 bases between them. CDR3 length: 14 residues. CDR3 in DNA: TGTGCCAGCAGCTTAGAGAGCTCTGGAAACACCATATATTTT. Amino acids: CASSLESSGNTIYF.

This sequence joins TRBV15 and TRBJ1-6; tentatively, D is TRBD1 (5 bases). This CDR3 has 14 residues. V gave up 4 bases and J gave up 5 bases, with 9 bases separating them. The V gene's germline CDR1 is LNHNV and CDR2 YYDKDF (reference sequence). CDR3 nucleotides: TGTGCCACCAGCAAGGTGACAGATAATTCACCCCTCCACTTT. Its protein is CATSKVTDNSPLHF.

This chain joins TRBV7-6 and TRBJ2-2; 7 bases match TRBD1. Germline V gene data show CDR1 as SGHVS and CDR2 as FNYEAQ. The junction had 13 bases not matched to a gene; V was cut back by 6 bases and J by 6 bases. This CDR3 is built from 16 residues. This CDR3 reads CASRKGQSLSAGELFF. The CDR3 DNA reads TGTGCCAGCAGAAAGGGACAGTCCCTATCCGCCGGGGAGCTGTTTTTT.

In this sample, this clone is medium-sized (0.01 to 0.1%). The chain combines TRBV5-1 with TRBJ1-2; possibly TRBD1 for D (6 bases). The V and J ends lost 2 bases and 2 bases respectively, with 10 bases between them. Germline CDR1 and CDR2: SGHRS and YFSETQ. This CDR3 is 14 amino acids long. CDR3 in amino acids: CASSFATGNYGYTF. CDR3 DNA: TGCGCCAGCAGCTTCGCCACAGGGAACTATGGCTACACCTTC. Supplemented by reference TRBV5-1 and TRBJ1-2, the full variable domain reads KAGVTQTPRYLIKTRGQQVTLSCSPISGHRSVSWYQQTPGQGLQFLFEYFSETQRNKGNFPGRFSGRQFSNSRSEMNVSTLELGDSALYLCASSFATGNYGYTFGSGTRLTVV.

The J gene is TRBJ2-6, the V gene TRBV7-6; TRBD1 matches at 9 bases. This CDR3 comprises 15 residues. From germline, CDR1 is SGHVS and CDR2 FNYEAQ. The J segment lost 7 bases and the V segment lost 5 bases, leaving 6 bases of the junction unmatched. The CDR3 DNA is TGTGCCAGCAGCCCACAGGGGGCGCGAGCCAACGTCCTGACTTTC. It translates to CASSPQGARANVLTF.